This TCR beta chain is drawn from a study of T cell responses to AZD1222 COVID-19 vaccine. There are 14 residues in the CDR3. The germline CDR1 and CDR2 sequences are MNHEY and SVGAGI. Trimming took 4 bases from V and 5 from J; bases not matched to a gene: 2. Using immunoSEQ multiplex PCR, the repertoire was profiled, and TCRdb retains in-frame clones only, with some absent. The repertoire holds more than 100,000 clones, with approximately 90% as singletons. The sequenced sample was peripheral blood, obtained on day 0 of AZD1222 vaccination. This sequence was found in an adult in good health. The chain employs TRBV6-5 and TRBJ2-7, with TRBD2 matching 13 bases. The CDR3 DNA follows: TGTGCCAGCAGTTTAGGACTAGCGGGAGACGAGCAGTACTTC. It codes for CASSLGLAGDEQYF.